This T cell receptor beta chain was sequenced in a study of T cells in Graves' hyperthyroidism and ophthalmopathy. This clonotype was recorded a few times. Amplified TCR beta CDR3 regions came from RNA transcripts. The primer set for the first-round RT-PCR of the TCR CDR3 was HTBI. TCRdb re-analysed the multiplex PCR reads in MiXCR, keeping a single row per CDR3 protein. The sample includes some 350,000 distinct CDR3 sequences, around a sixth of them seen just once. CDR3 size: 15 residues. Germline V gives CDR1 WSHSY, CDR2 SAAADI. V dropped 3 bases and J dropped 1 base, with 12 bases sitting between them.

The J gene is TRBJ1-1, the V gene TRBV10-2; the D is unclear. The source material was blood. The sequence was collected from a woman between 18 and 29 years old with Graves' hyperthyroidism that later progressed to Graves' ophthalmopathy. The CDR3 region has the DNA TGCGCCAGCAGTGAACGGGAGATAAGGAACACTGAAGCTTTCTTT. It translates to CASSEREIRNTEAFF.